A selection of T cell receptor beta chains follows, all from one sample in a study of CD8+ T cells in alopecia areata. Data came from immunoSEQ multiplex PCR; TCRdb stores just in-frame clones and leaves some out. The table lists approximately 180,000 clones, roughly 53% of them singletons. Sequencing was performed on CD8+ T cells sorted from blood, taken at week 24, from a patient treated with tofacitinib. These receptors came from a human donor with alopecia areata. The CDR3 runs from the conserved cysteine through the conserved F or W. Clone sizes are given selectively: once, few, many, or a class where the clone is expanded.

V gene	clone size	J gene	CDR3 protein
TRBV12-5	few	TRBJ2-3	CASGLTVTDTQYF
TRBV29-1	NA	TRBJ2-1	CSVGQGVYNEQFF
TRBV4-3	once	TRBJ2-7	CASSQDFSDRTGDGEQYF
TRBV30	NA	TRBJ1-1	CAWSVVSLAEAFF
TRBV4-3	NA	TRBJ1-2	CASSQAQGDYGYTF
TRBV14	few	TRBJ2-2	CASSLTASGELFF
TRBV14	NA	TRBJ2-1	CASSLYGPGAEQFF
TRBV11-2	NA	TRBJ1-1	CASSLARGNTEAFF
TRBV13	NA	TRBJ2-1	CASSFRTSGTEQFF
TRBV5-6	NA	TRBJ2-7	CASSPGQGESYEQYF
TRBV5-6	NA	TRBJ1-2	CASSLPFGEGLNYGYTF
TRBV11-1	NA	TRBJ2-5	CASSLLAGKETQYF
TRBV11-1	few	TRBJ1-1	CASSLGGTNTEAFF
TRBV13	once	TRBJ2-4	CASSQQRMENIQYF
TRBV12-5	few	TRBJ1-5	CASGLSRPGSQPQHF
TRBV29-1	NA	TRBJ2-3	CSVLFGLAGSTDTQYF
TRBV7-9	few	TRBJ2-3	CASSSPPGQGSSTDTQYF
TRBV29-1	NA	TRBJ1-1	CSVEGGEMNTEAFF
TRBV10-2	NA	TRBJ1-1	CASNTQGMNTEAFF
TRBV4-3	NA	TRBJ2-3	CASSRIYTDTQYF
TRBV28	NA	TRBJ2-5	CASSPRLGWETQYF
TRBV7-9	NA	TRBJ1-2	CASSAPGAQYGYTF
TRBV29-1	NA	TRBJ2-7	CSASGDNAYEQYF
TRBV5-8	NA	TRBJ1-5	CASSPREGQGYDQPQHF
TRBV2	NA	TRBJ2-1	CARQENEQFF
TRBV29-1	NA	TRBJ1-2	CSVEGTTGTTNYGYTF